A single sample gave rise to the 12 T cell receptor beta chains below, sequenced in a study of blood T cells in healthy people across ages. A second PCR, run for roughly 7 to 11 cycles, used a sample-barcoded 5' primer plus a J-beta primer mix. Using its own MiXCR run on the 5' RACE reads, TCRdb lists one record per CDR3 protein. This table has hundreds of thousands of distinct CDR3 sequences, 20% to 25% appearing once. The material sequenced was blood. These receptors were obtained from a man aged 70-80 years in good health.

This clonotype was seen at least ten times. This chain connects TRBV29-1 to TRBJ2-3; tentatively, D is TRBD2 (5 bases). This CDR3 spans 13 amino acids. Germline V gene sequence: CDR1 SQVTM, CDR2 ANQGSEA. V lost 3 bases to trimming and J lost 1 base, with 8 bases between them. CDR3 in DNA: TGCAGCGTTGATGAGGGTGGCACAGATACGCAGTATTTT. Translation gives CSVDEGGTDTQYF.

This clonotype was counted a few times. This rearrangement joins TRBV7-9 to TRBJ2-1; 8 bases line up with TRBD1. Germline V gene data show CDR1 as SEHNR and CDR2 as FQNEAQ (reference sequence). This CDR3 comprises 14 residues. J lost 7 bases, V lost 4 bases, and 6 bases had no gene match. This chain's CDR3 is CASSSGGGMNEQFF. CDR3 in DNA: TGTGCCAGCAGCTCAGGGGGCGGGATGAATGAGCAGTTCTTC. Together with reference TRBV7-9 and TRBJ2-1, the CDR3 gives the full variable domain: DTGVSQNPRHKITKRGQNVTFRCDPISEHNRLYWYRQTLGQGPEFLTYFQNEAQLEKSRLLSDRFSAERPKGSFSTLEIQRTEQGDSAMYLCASSSGGGMNEQFFGPGTRLTVL.

This chain joins TRBV5-6 and TRBJ2-3; the match to TRBD2 covers 10 bases. The CDR3 extends over 16 amino acids. Germline V gene sequence: CDR1 SGHDT, CDR2 YYEEEE. V dropped 4 bases and J dropped 4; count of bases not matched to a gene: 9. As DNA, the CDR3 is TGTGCCAGCAGCCCCGGGGCGGGACTAGCGTCAGATACGCAGTATTTT. It translates to CASSPGAGLASDTQYF.

This clonotype was observed at least ten times. J is TRBJ2-2 and V is TRBV7-8; possibly TRBD2 for D (7 bases). Trimming took off 2 bases at V and 1 base at J, with 8 bases between the two ends. Germline V gene lookup returns CDR1 SGHVS and CDR2 FQNEAQ. The CDR3 covers 15 residues. CDR3 nucleotide sequence: TGTGCCAGCAGCTTAAGGGGGGGGAACACCGGGGAGCTGTTTTTT. It yields the protein CASSLRGGNTGELFF.

The rearrangement uses TRBV6-2 or TRBV6-3 and TRBJ2-5; D call uncertain. Per the germline V gene, CDR1 is MNHEY and CDR2 is SVGEGT. Trimming took off 6 bases at V and 7 bases at J, with 12 bases between the two ends. The CDR3 is 12 residues long. As DNA, the CDR3 is TGTGCCAGCAGCCTATCATTGTGGACCCAGTACTTC. It encodes CASSLSLWTQYF.

Only a few counts were recorded for this clonotype. The V and J genes are TRBV6-2 or TRBV6-3 and TRBJ2-5; D might be TRBD1 (6 bases). The J call is uncertain, as TRBJ2-1 better fits the DNA end. Per the germline V gene, CDR1 is MNHEY and CDR2 is SVGEGT. The CDR3 extends over 14 amino acids. The CDR3 region is CASSTGTTVREQFF. As DNA, the CDR3 is TGTGCCAGCAGTACGGGGACAACCGTGAGAGAGCAGTTCTTC.

This clonotype was detected ten times or more. This chain joins TRBV3-1 and TRBJ1-1, with a tentative D call TRBD1 (5 bases). Germline CDR1 and CDR2: LGHDT and YNNKEL (reference sequence). Deletions cut 1 base from V and 7 bases from J, with 10 bases between. This CDR3 is built from 13 residues. CDR3 sequence reads: CASSQAGEIEAFF. Written as DNA, the CDR3 is TGTGCCAGCAGCCAAGCGGGGGAGATTGAAGCTTTCTTT.

Only a few counts were recorded for this clonotype. The chain couples TRBV9 to TRBJ2-2; TRBD1 agrees at 7 bases. Germline V CDR1 and CDR2: SGDLS, YYNGEE. Losses at the gene ends were 4 bases for V and 3 bases for J; bases not matched to a gene: 12. This CDR3 spans 17 amino acids. As DNA, the CDR3 is TGTGCCAGCAGCCTAGGGTCACAGGGGATTTACACCGGGGAGCTGTTTTTT. This encodes CASSLGSQGIYTGELFF.

This clonotype was picked up a small number of times. This chain joins TRBV25-1 and TRBJ1-3; no clear D. The CDR3 has 12 amino acids. Trimming shortened V by 5 bases and J by 2 bases, and 4 bases separated the two germline ends. The V gene's germline CDR1 is MGHDK and CDR2 SYGVNS. The CDR3 region is CASSPTGNTIYF. The CDR3 coding sequence is TGTGCCAGCAGTCCGACTGGAAACACCATATATTTT.

The chain is built from TRBV11-2 and TRBJ2-7; D may be TRBD1 or TRBD2 (6 bases each). In germline, CDR1 is SGHAT, CDR2 FQNNGV. This CDR3 spans 15 amino acids. The V and J ends lost 1 base and 5 bases respectively, with 15 bases between them. CDR3 protein: CASSLVLRGRNEQYF. As DNA, the CDR3 is TGTGCCAGCAGCTTAGTTCTACGGGGGCGGAACGAGCAGTACTTC.

J is TRBJ2-5 and V is TRBV2, with 8 bases aligning to TRBD1. CDR1 and CDR2 (germline): SNHLY, FYNNEI. The CDR3 runs to 15 residues. J lost 3 bases, V lost 6 bases, and 9 bases had no gene match. The CDR3 nucleotides read TGTGCCAGCAGCGCATTCAGGGGGCGCGAAGAGACCCAGTACTTC. It codes for CASSAFRGREETQYF.

This clonotype was detected only a few times. The chain employs TRBV10-2 and TRBJ2-5, with TRBD1 as a possible D gene (7 bases). The CDR3 length is 13 residues. The ends were cut back, 4 bases at V and 6 bases at J, with 12 bases in the middle. Germline CDR1 and CDR2: WSHSY and SAAADI. The CDR3 sequence: CASSGSGGKTQYF. CDR3 sequence (DNA): TGCGCCAGCAGTGGATCAGGGGGGAAGACCCAGTACTTC.